This T cell receptor (beta chain) came from a study of T cell responses to AZD1222 COVID-19 vaccine. Clones were sequenced by immunoSEQ multiplex PCR, and TCRdb holds only the in-frame ones, with some missing. Of about 180,000 clones in the sample, 70% to 90% were seen once. Germline V CDR1 and CDR2: SGHKS, YYEKEE (reference sequence). The CDR3 has 14 residues. The V end was cut by 0 bases, the J end by 3 bases, with 7 bases between. The rearrangement joins TRBV5-5 to TRBJ1-5, with D unclear. This clonotype was obtained from an adult who received the AZD1222 COVID-19 vaccine. The sample consisted of peripheral blood, taken 28 days after the second AZD1222 dose. CDR3 in DNA: TGTGCCAGCAGCTTGGGTGCCTTCAATCAGCCCCAGCATTTT. Its translation is CASSLGAFNQPQHF.